This T cell receptor (beta chain) was sequenced for a study of T cell repertoires in cytomegalovirus infection. Many counts were recorded for this clonotype. Its matching antigen is unknown. A single record per CDR3 protein comes from TCRdb applying MiXCR to the reads. The profile shows about 140,000 distinct CDR3 sequences, roughly 6% of them singletons. The CDR3 covers 14 residues. The germline V gene encodes CDR1 SGHTA and CDR2 FQGNSA. V shed 5 bases and J 4 bases; nucleotides not matched to a gene: 7. Study outcomes and limitations: Cumulative frequency of public TCR beta families picked out carriers of CMV plus the relevant HLA. Clonotype analysis showed dominance of the ex vivo response by HLA-C-restricted CMV-specific TCR beta clonotypes.

This receptor was taken from a human donor in good health (CMV status not recorded). Some clones in this sample may be carry-over from other donors' samples. This chain uses TRBV7-2 with TRBJ1-2; 7 bases line up with TRBD1. Material: PBMCs. The CDR3 spells CASSRGQRLYGYTF. The CDR3 bases are TGTGCCAGCAGCCGGGGACAGCGCCTCTATGGCTACACCTTC.